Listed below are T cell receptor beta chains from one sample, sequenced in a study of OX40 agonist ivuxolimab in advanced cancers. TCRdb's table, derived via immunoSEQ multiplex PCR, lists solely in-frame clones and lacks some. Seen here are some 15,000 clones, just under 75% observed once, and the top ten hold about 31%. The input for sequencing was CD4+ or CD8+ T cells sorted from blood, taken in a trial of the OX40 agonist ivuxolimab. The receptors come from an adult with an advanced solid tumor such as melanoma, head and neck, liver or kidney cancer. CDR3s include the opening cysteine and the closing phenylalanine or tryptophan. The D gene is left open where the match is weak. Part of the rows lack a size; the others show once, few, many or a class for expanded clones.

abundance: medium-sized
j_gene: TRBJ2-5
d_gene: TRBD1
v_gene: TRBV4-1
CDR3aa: CASSQVVRTGSSETQYF
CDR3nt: TGCGCCAGCAGCCAAGTGGTCCGGACAGGCTCAAGCGAGACCCAGTACTTC

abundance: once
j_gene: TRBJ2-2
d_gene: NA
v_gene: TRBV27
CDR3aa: CASSSYPTGNTGELFF
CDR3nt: TGTGCCAGCAGCTCATATCCGACAGGGAACACCGGGGAGCTGTTTTTT

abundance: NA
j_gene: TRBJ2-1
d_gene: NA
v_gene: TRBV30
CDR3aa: CAWRLGGNEQFF
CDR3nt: TGTGCCTGGAGGTTAGGAGGGAATGAGCAGTTCTTC

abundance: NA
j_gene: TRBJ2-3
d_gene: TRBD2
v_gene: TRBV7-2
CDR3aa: CASRQLAGGATDTQYF
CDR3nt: TGTGCCAGCAGACAACTAGCGGGAGGCGCGACAGATACGCAGTATTTT

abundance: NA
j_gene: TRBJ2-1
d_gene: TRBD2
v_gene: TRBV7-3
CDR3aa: CASSLMAGGPIDEQFF
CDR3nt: TGTGCCAGCAGCTTAATGGCGGGAGGGCCTATCGATGAGCAGTTCTTC

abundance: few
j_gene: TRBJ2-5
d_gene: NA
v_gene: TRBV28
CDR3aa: CASRSTSRIEEETQYF
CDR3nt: TGTGCCAGCAGATCGACGAGTCGTATAGAGGAAGAGACCCAGTACTTC

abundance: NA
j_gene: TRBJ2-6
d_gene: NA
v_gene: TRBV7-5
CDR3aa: CASRKGQGNPSSGANVLTF
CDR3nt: TGTGCCAGCAGGAAAGGACAGGGAAACCCTTCCTCTGGGGCCAACGTCCTGACTTTC

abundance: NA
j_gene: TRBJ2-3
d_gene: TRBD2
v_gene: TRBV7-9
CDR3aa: CASSWNAGGPYVSATQYF
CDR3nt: TGTGCCAGCAGCTGGAACGCGGGAGGGCCGTATGTGTCGGCTACGCAGTATTTT

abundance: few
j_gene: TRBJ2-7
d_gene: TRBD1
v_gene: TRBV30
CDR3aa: CAWSLGTGYEQYF
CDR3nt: TGTGCCTGGAGCCTAGGGACAGGCTACGAGCAGTACTTC

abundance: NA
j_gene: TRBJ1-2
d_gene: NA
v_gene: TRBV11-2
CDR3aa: CASSLVGSTNYGYTF
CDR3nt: TGTGCCAGCAGCTTAGTTGGTTCGACTAACTATGGCTACACCTTC

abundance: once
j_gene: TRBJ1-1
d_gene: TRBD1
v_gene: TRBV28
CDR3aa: CASSPRTGFKVEAFF
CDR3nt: TGTGCCAGCAGTCCCCGGACAGGGTTTAAGGTTGAAGCTTTCTTT

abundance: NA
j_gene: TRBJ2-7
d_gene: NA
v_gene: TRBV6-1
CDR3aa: CASSMMGQAQSEQYF
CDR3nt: TGTGCCAGCAGTATGATGGGACAAGCCCAAAGCGAGCAGTACTTC

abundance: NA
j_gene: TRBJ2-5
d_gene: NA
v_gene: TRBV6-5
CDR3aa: CASSFGRQETQYF
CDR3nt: TGTGCCAGCAGCTTCGGACGGCAAGAGACCCAGTACTTC

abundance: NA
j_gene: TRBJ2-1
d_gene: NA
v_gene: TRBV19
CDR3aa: CASSGASYNEQFF
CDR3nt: TGTGCCAGTAGTGGGGCTTCTTACAATGAGCAGTTCTTC

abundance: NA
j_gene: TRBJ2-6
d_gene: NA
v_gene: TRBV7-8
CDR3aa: CASSPPSAGANVLTF
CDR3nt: TGTGCCAGCAGCCCCCCTAGCGCTGGGGCCAACGTCCTGACTTTC

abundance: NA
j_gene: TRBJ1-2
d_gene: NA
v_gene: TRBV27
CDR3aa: CASSLEGTWGYTF
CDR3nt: TGTGCCAGCAGTTTGGAGGGCACATGGGGCTACACCTTC

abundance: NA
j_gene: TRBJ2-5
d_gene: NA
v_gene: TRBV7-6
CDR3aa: CASSRPLELGETQYF
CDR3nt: TGTGCCAGCAGCCGACCTCTAGAGTTGGGGGAGACCCAGTACTTC

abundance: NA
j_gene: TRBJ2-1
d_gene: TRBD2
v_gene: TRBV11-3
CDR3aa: CASSLASGSVHNEQFF
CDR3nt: TGTGCCAGCAGCTTAGCTAGCGGGAGTGTCCACAATGAGCAGTTCTTC

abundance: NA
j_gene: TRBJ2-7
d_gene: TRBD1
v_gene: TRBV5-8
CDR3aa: CASSGSTGGYHEQYF
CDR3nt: TGTGCCAGCAGCGGATCGACAGGGGGCTATCACGAGCAGTACTTC

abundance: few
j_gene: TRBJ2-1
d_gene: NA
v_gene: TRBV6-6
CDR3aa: CASSYLGENEQFF
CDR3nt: TGTGCCAGCAGTTACTTGGGCGAGAATGAGCAGTTCTTC

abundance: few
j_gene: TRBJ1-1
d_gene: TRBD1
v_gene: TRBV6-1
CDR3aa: CASSEGTGGTEAFF
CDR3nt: TGTGCCAGCAGTGAAGGGACAGGGGGTACTGAAGCTTTCTTT

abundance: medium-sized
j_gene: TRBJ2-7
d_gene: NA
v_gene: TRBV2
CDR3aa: CASKMDEQYF
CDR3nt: TGTGCCAGCAAAATGGACGAGCAGTACTTC

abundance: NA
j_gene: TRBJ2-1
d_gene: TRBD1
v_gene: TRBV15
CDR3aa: CATSGRDRINNEQFF
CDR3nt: TGTGCCACCAGCGGCCGGGACAGGATAAACAATGAGCAGTTCTTC

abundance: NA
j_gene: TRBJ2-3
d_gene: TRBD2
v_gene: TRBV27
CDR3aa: CASSFSLAGADTQYF
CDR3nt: TGTGCCAGCAGTTTCAGCCTAGCGGGAGCAGATACGCAGTATTTT

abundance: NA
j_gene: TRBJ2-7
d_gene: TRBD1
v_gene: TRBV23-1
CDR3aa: CASRDRDSYEQYF
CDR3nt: TGCGCCAGCAGGGACAGGGATTCCTACGAGCAGTACTTC

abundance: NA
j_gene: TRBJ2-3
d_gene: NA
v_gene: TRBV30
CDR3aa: CAWGFSRGDTQYF
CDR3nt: TGTGCCTGGGGGTTTTCGCGGGGAGATACGCAGTATTTT

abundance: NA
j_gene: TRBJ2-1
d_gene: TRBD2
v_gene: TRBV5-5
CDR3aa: CASSWGTSGRGGNEQFF
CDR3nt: TGTGCCAGCAGCTGGGGGACTAGCGGGAGAGGTGGCAATGAGCAGTTCTTC

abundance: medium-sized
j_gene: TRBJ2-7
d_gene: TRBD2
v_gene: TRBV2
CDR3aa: CASKGTSGPIYEQYF
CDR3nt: TGTGCCAGCAAGGGGACTAGCGGACCAATCTACGAGCAGTACTTC

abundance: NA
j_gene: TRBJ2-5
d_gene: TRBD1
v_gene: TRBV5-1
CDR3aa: CASSLGDRETETQYF
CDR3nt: TGCGCCAGCAGCTTGGGGGACAGGGAGACGGAGACCCAGTACTTC

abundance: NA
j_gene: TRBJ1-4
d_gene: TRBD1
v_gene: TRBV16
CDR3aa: CASSPRWDSAFF
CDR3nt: TGTGCCAGCAGTCCTAGGTGGGACAGCGCTTTTTTT

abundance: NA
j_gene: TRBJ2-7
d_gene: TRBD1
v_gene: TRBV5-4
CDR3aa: CASSSRDSTYEQYF
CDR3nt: TGTGCCAGCAGCTCCCGGGACAGCACCTACGAGCAGTACTTC

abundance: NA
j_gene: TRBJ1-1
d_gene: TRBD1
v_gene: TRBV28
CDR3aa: CASSSPFLTGGAAFSEAFF
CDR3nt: TGTGCCAGCAGTTCCCCCTTTTTGACAGGGGGCGCAGCTTTTTCTGAAGCTTTCTTT

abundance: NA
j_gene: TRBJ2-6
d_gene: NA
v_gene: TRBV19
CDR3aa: CASSIGWSGANVLTF
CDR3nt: TGTGCCAGTAGTATAGGGTGGTCTGGGGCCAACGTCCTGACTTTC

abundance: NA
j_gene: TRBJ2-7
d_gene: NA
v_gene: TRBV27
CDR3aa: CASSDIERLNYEQYF
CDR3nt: TGTGCCAGCAGTGATATTGAGCGCCTAAACTACGAGCAGTACTTC

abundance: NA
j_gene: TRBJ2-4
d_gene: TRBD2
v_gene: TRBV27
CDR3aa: CASSSREAIAKNIQYF
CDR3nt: TGTGCCAGCAGTTCCCGGGAGGCGATAGCCAAAAACATTCAGTACTTC

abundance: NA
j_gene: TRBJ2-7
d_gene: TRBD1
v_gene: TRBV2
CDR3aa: CASSELVFRDRPPEQYF
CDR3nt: TGTGCCAGCAGTGAACTAGTTTTCCGGGACAGACCTCCCGAGCAGTACTTC

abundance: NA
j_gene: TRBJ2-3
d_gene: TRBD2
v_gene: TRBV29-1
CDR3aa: CSVESWLAGTDTQYF
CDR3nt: TGCAGCGTTGAGTCTTGGCTAGCGGGGACAGATACGCAGTATTTT

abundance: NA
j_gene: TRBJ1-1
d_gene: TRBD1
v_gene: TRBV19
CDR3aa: CASMIQGETTEAFF
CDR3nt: TGTGCCAGTATGATACAGGGGGAAACCACTGAAGCTTTCTTT

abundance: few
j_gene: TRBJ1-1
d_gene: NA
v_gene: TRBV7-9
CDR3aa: CASSLAEVREAFF
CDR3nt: TGTGCCAGCAGCTTAGCCGAGGTGAGGGAAGCTTTCTTT

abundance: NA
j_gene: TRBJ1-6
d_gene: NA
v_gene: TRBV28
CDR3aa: CASSLPITGSGDSPLHF
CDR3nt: TGTGCCAGCAGTTTACCTATTACAGGGTCAGGAGATTCACCCCTCCACTTT

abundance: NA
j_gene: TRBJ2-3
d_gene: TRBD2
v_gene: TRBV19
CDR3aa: CASSPGTSGRAPQDTQYF
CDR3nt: TGTGCCAGTAGTCCCGGGACTAGCGGGAGGGCCCCCCAAGATACGCAGTATTTT